Below, 7 T cell receptor beta chains from the same sample are listed, as sequenced in a study of T cell changes during pregnancy in multiple sclerosis. Assay: immunoSEQ multiplex PCR; the TCRdb copy retains only in-frame clones and omits some. The table includes 85,000 to 100,000 clones, approximately 92% detected once. The sequencing used peripheral blood, collected after pregnancy. Receptors originate from a female donor with multiple sclerosis, enrolled in a pregnancy study.

The rearrangement links TRBV18 to TRBJ1-1; D gene unclear. From germline, CDR1 is KGHSH and CDR2 LQKENI. The CDR3 contains 12 residues. V was shortened by 3 bases and J by 6 bases, with 8 bases between the two germline ends. CDR3 nucleotide sequence: TGTGCCAGCTCACCGCAGGAGGCTGAAGCTTTCTTT. This encodes CASSPQEAEAFF.

CDR3 loop: CASSLTGTSGNYNEQFF. The DNA for the CDR3 is TGTGCCAGCTCCCTTACCGGGACTAGCGGGAACTACAATGAGCAGTTCTTC. The chain employs TRBV18 and TRBJ2-1; 13 nucleotides line up with TRBD2. This CDR3 comprises 17 residues. Germline values: CDR1 KGHSH, CDR2 LQKENI. V shed 6 bases and J 3 bases; nucleotides not matched to a gene: 8.

The chain links TRBV18 to TRBJ2-7, with a weak D call TRBD2 (5 bases). This CDR3 is 14 amino acids long. CDR1 and CDR2 (germline): KGHSH, LQKENI. Trimming removed 2 bases at V and 4 bases at J, with 12 bases between. The CDR3 DNA sequence: TGTGCCAGCTCACCAAAGACGGGAACTTACGAGCAGTACTTC. Translated: CASSPKTGTYEQYF. Full variable domain (rest looked up from reference TRBV18 and TRBJ2-7): NAGVMQNPRHLVRRRGQEARLRCSPMKGHSHVYWYRQLPEEGLKFMVYLQKENIIDESGMPKERFSAEFPKEGPSILRIQQVVRGDSAAYFCASSPKTGTYEQYFGPGTRLTVT.

This chain links TRBV6-5 with TRBJ2-7; TRBD1 aligns across 7 bases. The J segment lost 6 bases and the V segment lost 0 bases, leaving 5 bases of the junction unmatched. This CDR3 spans 14 amino acids. The germline gives CDR1 MNHEY, CDR2 SVGAGI. The CDR3 DNA reads as TGTGCCAGCAGTTACTCTAGGGGGCCTTCCGAGCAGTACTTC. This translates into CASSYSRGPSEQYF.

The chain joins TRBV30 to TRBJ2-3; D might be TRBD2 (5 bases). CDR1 GTSNPN and CDR2 SVGIG come from the germline V gene (reference sequence). The V gene lost 2 bases and the J gene lost 3 bases, with 12 bases spanning the gap. CDR3 length equals 14 residues. CDR3 sequence reads: CAWSSGVKTDTQYF. In nucleotides, the CDR3 is TGTGCCTGGAGTTCCGGGGTCAAAACAGATACGCAGTATTTT.

This clone occurred once. The rearrangement joins TRBV5-1 to TRBJ2-1; the match to TRBD1 covers 7 bases. The V gene's germline CDR1 is SGHRS and CDR2 YFSETQ. This CDR3 comprises 15 residues. The J segment lost 6 bases and the V segment lost 0 bases, leaving 6 bases of the junction unmatched. The CDR3 region has the DNA TGCGCCAGCAGCTTGGAAGGGGGCCTGTCCAATGAGCAGTTCTTC. It specifies CASSLEGGLSNEQFF.

The chain employs TRBV5-5 and TRBJ1-2; 7 bases are a match to TRBD1. Germline assignment: CDR1 SGHKS and CDR2 YYEKEE (reference sequence). This CDR3 has 15 amino acids. V shed 5 bases, J shed 3 bases, and the junction held 10 bases outside the gene matches. CDR3 DNA: TGTGCCAGCAGTTACGGACAGGCCCAGGACTATGGCTACACCTTC. Translated, it gives CASSYGQAQDYGYTF.